This T cell receptor (beta chain) was found in a study of blood T cell repertoires in COVID-19. Study background: The United States, Italy and Spain provided the acute and convalescent COVID-19 samples. The analysed material was cDNA or gDNA that came from T cells, B-cell-depleted T cells, or PBMCs.

Looked up from germline, CDR1 is SNHLY and CDR2 is FYNNEI. The CDR3 loop spans 14 amino acids. V was cut by 7 bases and J by 3 bases, with 13 bases left in between. Source study methods: From reference gene primer amplification, estimates of nucleated cell counts were derived. Sequencing used immunoSEQ multiplex PCR; TCRdb keeps in-frame clones, though not all of them. The V and J calls and the clone size are those of that table, but D and trimming were determined from the DNA. The table has 75,000 to 90,000 clones, about 80% seen once. The chain employs TRBV2 and TRBJ2-1; D call uncertain. This sequence originates from a woman aged 35 to 49 with active or convalescent COVID-19. The sample consisted of peripheral blood. CDR3 sequence (DNA): TGTGCCAGCAACCAGTTGGCTGGCTACAATGAGCAGTTCTTC. This codes for CASNQLAGYNEQFF.